This T cell receptor (beta chain) was profiled in a study of graft-versus-host responses after intestinal transplantation. Overall study context: Grafts were multivisceral, liver-intestinal, or isolated intestinal. Overall study findings and caveats: Ileal or blood samples showed some GvH clones first, and such clones were also found in recipient marrow.

With regard to this clone: What it recognizes is unknown.

This CDR3 contains 14 residues. The ends lost 4 bases at V and 3 bases at J; junction bases unmatched: 6. Germline V CDR1 and CDR2: SGHDT, YYEEEE. This table comes from immunoSEQ multiplex PCR, and its TCRdb copy is limited to in-frame clones, with some not included. The profile shows about 99,000 clones, less than 90% of them singletons. This material consisted of unstimulated CD4+ T cells sorted from spleen or lymph node cells, taken before intestinal transplant. This sequence originates from a human donor who received an intestinal transplant. The V and J genes are TRBV5-6 and TRBJ2-7; 8 bases are a match to TRBD1. CDR3: CASSRAGTGYEQYF. CDR3 sequence (DNA): TGTGCCAGCAGCCGAGCCGGGACAGGCTACGAGCAGTACTTC.